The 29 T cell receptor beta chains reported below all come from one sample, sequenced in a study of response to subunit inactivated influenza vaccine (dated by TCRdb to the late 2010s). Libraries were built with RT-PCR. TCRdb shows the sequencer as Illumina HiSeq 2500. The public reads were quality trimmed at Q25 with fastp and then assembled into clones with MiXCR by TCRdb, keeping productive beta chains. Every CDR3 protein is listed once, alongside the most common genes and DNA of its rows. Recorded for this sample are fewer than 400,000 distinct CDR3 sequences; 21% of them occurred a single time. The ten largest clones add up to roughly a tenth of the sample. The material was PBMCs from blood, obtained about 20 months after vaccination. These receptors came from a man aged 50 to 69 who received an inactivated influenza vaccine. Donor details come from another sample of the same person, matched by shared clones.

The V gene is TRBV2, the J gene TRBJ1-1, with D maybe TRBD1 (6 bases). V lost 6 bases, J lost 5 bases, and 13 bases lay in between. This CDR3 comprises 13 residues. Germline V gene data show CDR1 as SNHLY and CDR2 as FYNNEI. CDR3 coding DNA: TGTGCCAGCAGCGAAAACGGACAGACTGAAGCTTTCTTT. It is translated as CASSENGQTEAFF.

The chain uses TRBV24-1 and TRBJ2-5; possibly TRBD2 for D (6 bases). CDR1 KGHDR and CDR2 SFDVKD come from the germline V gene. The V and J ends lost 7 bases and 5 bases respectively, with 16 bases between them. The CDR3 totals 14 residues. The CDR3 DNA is TGTGCCACCAGCGGGGACTTGGAGGTCGAGACCCAGTACTTC. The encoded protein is CATSGDLEVETQYF.

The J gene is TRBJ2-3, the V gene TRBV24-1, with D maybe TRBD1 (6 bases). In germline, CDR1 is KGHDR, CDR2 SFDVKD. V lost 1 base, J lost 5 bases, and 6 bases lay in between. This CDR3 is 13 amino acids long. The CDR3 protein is CATSDFRGDTQYF. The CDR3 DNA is TGTGCCACCAGTGATTTCAGGGGAGATACGCAGTATTTT.

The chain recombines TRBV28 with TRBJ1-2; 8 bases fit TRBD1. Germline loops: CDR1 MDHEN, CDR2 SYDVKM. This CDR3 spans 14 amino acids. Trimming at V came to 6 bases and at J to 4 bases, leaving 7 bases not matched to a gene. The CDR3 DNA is TGTGCCAGCAGATCCGGGACAGGCATCTATGGCTACACCTTC. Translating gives CASRSGTGIYGYTF.

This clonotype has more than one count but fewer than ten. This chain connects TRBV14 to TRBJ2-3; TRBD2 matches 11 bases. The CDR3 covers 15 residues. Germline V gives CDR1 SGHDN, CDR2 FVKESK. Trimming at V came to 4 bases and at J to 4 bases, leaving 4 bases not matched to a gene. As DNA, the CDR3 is TGTGCCAGCAGCCGACTAGCGGGGACCCCAGATACGCAGTATTTT. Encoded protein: CASSRLAGTPDTQYF.

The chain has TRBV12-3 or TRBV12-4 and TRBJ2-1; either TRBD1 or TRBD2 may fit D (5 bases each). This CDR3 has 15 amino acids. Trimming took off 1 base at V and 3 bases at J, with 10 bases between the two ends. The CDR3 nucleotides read TGTGCCAGCAGTTTAGGAGGGGTGGGCTACAATGAGCAGTTCTTC. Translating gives CASSLGGVGYNEQFF.

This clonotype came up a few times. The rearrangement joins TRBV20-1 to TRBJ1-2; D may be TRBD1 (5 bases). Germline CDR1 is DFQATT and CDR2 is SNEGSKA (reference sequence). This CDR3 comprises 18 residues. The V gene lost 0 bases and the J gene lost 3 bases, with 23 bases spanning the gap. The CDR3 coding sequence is TGCAGTGCTAGAGATCGAGGGAAAGGTACCCGGGGGGACTATGGCTACACCTTC. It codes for CSARDRGKGTRGDYGYTF.

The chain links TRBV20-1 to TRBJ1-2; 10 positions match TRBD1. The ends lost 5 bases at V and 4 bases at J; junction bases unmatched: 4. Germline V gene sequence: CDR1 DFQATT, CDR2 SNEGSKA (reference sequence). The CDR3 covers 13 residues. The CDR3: CSAAGTGAYGYTF. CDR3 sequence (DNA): TGCAGTGCTGCCGGGACAGGGGCCTATGGCTACACCTTC.

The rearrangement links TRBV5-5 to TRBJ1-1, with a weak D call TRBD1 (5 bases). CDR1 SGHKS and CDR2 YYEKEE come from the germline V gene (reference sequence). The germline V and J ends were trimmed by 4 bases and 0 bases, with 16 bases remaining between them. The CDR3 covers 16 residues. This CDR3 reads CASSLGTAALNTEAFF. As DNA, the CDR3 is TGTGCCAGCAGCCTCGGGACCGCAGCTCTGAACACTGAAGCTTTCTTT.

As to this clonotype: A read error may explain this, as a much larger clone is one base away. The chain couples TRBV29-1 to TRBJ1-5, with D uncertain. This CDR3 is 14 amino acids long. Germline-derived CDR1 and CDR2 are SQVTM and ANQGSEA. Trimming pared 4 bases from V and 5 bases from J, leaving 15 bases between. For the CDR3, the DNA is TGCAGCGTTGTAGAAACCGACCCAGATCAGCCCCAGCATTTT. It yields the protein CSVVETDPDQPQHF.

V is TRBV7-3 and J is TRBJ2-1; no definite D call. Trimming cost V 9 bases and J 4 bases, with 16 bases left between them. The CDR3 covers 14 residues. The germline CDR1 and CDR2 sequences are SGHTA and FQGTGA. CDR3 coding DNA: TGTGCCAGTACGAGCGACCGTACATACAATGAGCAGTTCTTC. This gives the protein CASTSDRTYNEQFF.

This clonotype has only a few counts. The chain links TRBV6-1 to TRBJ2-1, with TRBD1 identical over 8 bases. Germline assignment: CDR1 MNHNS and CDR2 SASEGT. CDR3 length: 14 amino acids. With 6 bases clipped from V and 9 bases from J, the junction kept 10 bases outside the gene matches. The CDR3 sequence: CASRLMTGASEQFF. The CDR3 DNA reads TGTGCCAGCAGACTGATGACAGGGGCGAGTGAGCAGTTCTTC.

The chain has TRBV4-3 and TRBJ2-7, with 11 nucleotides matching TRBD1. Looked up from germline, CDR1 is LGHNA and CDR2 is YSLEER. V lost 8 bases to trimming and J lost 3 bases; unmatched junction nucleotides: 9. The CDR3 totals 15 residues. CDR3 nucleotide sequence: TGCGCCAGCTCGGATAGGACAGGGGGCGGCTACGAGCAGTACTTC. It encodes CASSDRTGGGYEQYF.

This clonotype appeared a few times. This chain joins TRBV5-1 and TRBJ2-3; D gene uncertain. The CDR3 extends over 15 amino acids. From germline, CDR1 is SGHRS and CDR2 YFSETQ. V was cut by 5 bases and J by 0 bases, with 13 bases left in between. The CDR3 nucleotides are TGCGCCAGCAGTCGGACCCGGCCTAGCACAGATACGCAGTATTTT. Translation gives CASSRTRPSTDTQYF.

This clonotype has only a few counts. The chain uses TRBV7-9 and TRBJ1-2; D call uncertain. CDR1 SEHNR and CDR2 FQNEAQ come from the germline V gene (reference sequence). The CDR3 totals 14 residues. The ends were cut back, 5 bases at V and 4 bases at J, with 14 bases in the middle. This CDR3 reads CASSMVTRGYGYTF. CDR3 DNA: TGTGCCAGCAGCATGGTCACCAGAGGCTATGGCTACACCTTC.

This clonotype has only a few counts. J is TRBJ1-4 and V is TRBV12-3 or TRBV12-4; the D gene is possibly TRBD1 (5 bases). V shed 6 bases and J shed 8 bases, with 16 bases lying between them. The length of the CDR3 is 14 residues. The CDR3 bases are TGTGCCAGCAGCACCGATGGGGGTCGCGAAAAACTGTTTTTT. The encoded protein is CASSTDGGREKLFF.

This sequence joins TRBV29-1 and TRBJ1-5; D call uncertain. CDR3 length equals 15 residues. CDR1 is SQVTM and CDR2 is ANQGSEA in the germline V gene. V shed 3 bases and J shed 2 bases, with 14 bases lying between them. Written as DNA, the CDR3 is TGCAGCGTTGAGTTTCCAGGTTTAGGCAATCAGCCCCAGCATTTT. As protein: CSVEFPGLGNQPQHF.

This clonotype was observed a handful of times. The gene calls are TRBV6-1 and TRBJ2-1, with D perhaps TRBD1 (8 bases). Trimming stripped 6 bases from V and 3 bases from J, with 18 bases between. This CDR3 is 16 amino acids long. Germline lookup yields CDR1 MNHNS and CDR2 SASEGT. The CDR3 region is CASRSRQGTIYNEQFF. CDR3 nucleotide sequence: TGTGCCAGCAGATCGCGACAGGGGACTATCTACAATGAGCAGTTCTTC.

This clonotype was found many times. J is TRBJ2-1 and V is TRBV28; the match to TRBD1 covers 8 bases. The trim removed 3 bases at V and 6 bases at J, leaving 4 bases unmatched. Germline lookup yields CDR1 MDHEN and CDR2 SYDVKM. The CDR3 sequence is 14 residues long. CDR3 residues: CASSLQGAGNEQFF. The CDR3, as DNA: TGTGCCAGCAGTTTGCAGGGGGCAGGCAATGAGCAGTTCTTC.

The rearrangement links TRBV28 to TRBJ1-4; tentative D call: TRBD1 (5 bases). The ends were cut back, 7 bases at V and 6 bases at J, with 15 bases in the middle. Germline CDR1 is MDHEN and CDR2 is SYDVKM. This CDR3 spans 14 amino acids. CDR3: CASNSPGVDEKLFF. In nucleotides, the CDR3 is TGTGCCAGCAACTCCCCGGGGGTGGATGAAAAACTGTTTTTT.

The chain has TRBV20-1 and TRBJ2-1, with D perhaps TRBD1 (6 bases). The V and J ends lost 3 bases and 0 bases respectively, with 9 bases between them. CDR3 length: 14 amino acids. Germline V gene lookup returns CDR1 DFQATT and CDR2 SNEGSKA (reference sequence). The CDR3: CSASDRSSYNEQFF. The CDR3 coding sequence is TGCAGTGCTAGCGACAGGAGCTCCTACAATGAGCAGTTCTTC.

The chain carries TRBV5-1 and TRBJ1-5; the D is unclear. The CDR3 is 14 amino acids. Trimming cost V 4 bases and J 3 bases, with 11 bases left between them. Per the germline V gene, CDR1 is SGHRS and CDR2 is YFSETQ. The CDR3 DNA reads TGCGCCAGCAGCCCCCTGGGGTACAATCAGCCCCAGCATTTT. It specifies CASSPLGYNQPQHF.

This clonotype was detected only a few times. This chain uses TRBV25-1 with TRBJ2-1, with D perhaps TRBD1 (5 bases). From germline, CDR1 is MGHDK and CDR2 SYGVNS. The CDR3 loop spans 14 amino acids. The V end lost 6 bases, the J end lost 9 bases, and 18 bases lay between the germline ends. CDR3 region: CASSTLGAFVEQFF. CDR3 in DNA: TGTGCCAGCAGCACACTTGGGGCTTTTGTTGAGCAGTTCTTC.

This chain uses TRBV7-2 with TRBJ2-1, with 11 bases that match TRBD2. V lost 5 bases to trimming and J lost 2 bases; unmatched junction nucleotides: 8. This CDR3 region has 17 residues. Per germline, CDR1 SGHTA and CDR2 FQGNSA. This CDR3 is CASSPGLAGPTYNEQFF. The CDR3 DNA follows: TGTGCCAGCAGCCCCGGACTAGCGGGCCCCACCTACAATGAGCAGTTCTTC.

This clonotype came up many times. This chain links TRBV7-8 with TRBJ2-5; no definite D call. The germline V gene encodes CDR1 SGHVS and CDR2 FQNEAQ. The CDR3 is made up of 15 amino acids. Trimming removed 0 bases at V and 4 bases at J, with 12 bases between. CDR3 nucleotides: TGTGCCAGCAGCTTAGCGATCGGATCTGGAGAGACCCAGTACTTC. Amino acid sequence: CASSLAIGSGETQYF.

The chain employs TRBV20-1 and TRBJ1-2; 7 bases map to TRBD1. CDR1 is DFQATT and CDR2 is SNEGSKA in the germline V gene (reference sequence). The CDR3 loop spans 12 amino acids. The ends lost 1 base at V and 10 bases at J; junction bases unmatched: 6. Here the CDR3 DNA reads TGCAGTGCTAGAGGGCCAGGGGGGAACTACACCTTC. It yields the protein CSARGPGGNYTF.

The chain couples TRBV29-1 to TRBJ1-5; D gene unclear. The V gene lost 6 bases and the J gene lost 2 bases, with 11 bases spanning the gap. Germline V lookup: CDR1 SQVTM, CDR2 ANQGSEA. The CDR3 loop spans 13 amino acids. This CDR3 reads CSVVMDGNQPQHF. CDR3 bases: TGCAGCGTCGTAATGGACGGCAATCAGCCCCAGCATTTT.

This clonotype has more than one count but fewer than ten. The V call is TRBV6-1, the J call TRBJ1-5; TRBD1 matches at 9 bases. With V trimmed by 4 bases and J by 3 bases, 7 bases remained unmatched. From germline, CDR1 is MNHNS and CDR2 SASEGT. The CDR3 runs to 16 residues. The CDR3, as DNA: TGTGCCAGCAGTGGACAGGGGGAGTTATACAATCAGCCCCAGCATTTT. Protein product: CASSGQGELYNQPQHF.

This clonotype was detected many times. CDR3 in DNA: TGTGCCAGCAGCCCGGGGATCGAGTCCCAGCATTTT. Translated: CASSPGIESQHF. The gene calls are TRBV12-3 or TRBV12-4 and TRBJ1-5; D ambiguous. This CDR3 region has 12 residues. Trimming removed 6 bases at V and 11 bases at J, with 14 bases between.